This entry concerns a single T cell receptor (beta chain). Its antigen is unknown. No qualities accompany the bases; no much larger clone lies one base away. The CDR3 starts with the cysteine, ends with the phenylalanine, and has 15 residues. The CDR3 DNA has 45 bases and is translated from base 1. Trimming removed 4 bases from V and 2 bases from J, leaving 13 bases between the germline ends. CDR1 MNHNY and CDR2 SVGAGI are derived from the germline V gene (reference sequence). Hematology units in Padova (Italy), Helsinki (Finland) and Shinshu (Japan) recruited the CD4+ T-LGLL patients. Patient samples were bead-purified CD4+, CD4+CD8+, CD57+ or CD56+ fractions, or unselected PBMC, depending on sample availability. Deep amplicon sequencing of the same DNA produced somatic STAT5B mutation profiles, and these profiles were combined with the patient TCRbeta data. All TCR-sequenced material derived from peripheral blood: patient blood samples and healthy donor buffy coats. Ficoll-Hypaque gradient centrifugation was used to isolate peripheral blood mononuclear cells. The Gentra Puregene Cell and Tissue kit was used to extract genomic DNA, and a Qubit 2.0 fluorometer was used to measure the amount of genomic DNA.

These data originate in a study of STAT5B mutations in CD4+ large granular lymphocyte leukemia (dated by TCRdb to the early 2020s). Study-wide context: When cryopreserved patient cells were available, CD8+ cells were first depleted, and selection with anti-CD4 microbeads was then performed. TCRbeta repertoires of CD4+ T-cell large granular lymphocyte leukemia patients were compared with those of healthy blood donors. Flow cytometry on FACSCanto II or FACSVerse showed that the purified fractions were more than 95% pure among lymphocytes. The research as a whole found: Data were not HLA-matched; higher clonality in CD4+ versus CD8+ T-LGLL could reflect the relatively small sample size. TRBV06-family usage was enriched among the top patient clones (8/27) compared with healthy controls (2/35). Heterogeneous cell sources were used for patients, and only six or seven CD4-sorted patient samples were included in the clonality comparison with healthy controls. Greater clonality appeared to be present in CD4-sorted patient repertoires than in healthy CD4+ repertoires, and the difference was retained after the putative leukemic clones were removed. Main leukemic clonotypes were private to each patient, although about 25% appeared at low frequency in other patients' non-leukemic repertoires.

TCRbeta rearrangements were sequenced from genomic DNA using the immunoSEQ assay at survey resolution. The authors' pipeline ran thus. Clonotypes making up more than 5% of the repertoire were considered putative leukemic clones, giving over 55 such clones in 25 to 35 patients. In the TCR sequencing data, the lowest productive clonotype frequency that could be detected was 2.59 x 10-5. Analyses included only productive TCRbeta rearrangements, meaning complete and in-frame sequences. Sample clonality was computed as Simpson clonality in the immunoSEQ Analyzer version 3.0. Clones were binned by frequency as very rare, small, medium, large (1-20%) or hyperexpanded (>20%). Generation probabilities were estimated with OLGA 1.2.3, V-gene circos plots were made with VDJtools, specificities were searched in VDJdb, and CDR3 motifs were identified with GLIPH. Entries here come from immuneACCESS through TCRdb and include only in-frame sequences with V and J called. Some clones fail to appear in such tables; in the studies checked, an unresolved V gene covers under half of the shortfall, and the cause of the remainder is unknown. Clonal size and the V and J genes are those of that table, whereas D and trimming came from the DNA. The sample includes a few thousand clones, with around four fifths observed a single time. The ten top clones hold 60% to 85% of the sample.

The sequence joins TRBV6-6 to TRBJ2-3, with a tentative D call of TRBD1 or TRBD2, each matching 6 bases. Specimen: PBMCs. This sequence originates from a man aged 55 to 70 with CD4+ T-cell large granular lymphocyte leukemia. CDR3 protein: CASSFWGAHTDTQYF. The base sequence is TGTGCCAGCAGTTTTTGGGGGGCCCACACAGATACGCAGTATTTT.